This TCR beta chain was recovered during a study of OX40 agonist ivuxolimab in advanced cancers. For the study at large: Ivuxolimab, an agonistic anti-OX40 (CD134) antibody, was given to patients. The dose of intravenous ivuxolimab that patients received every 2 weeks ranged from 0.01 to 10 mg/kg.

The V gene's germline CDR1 is SGHAT and CDR2 FQDESV (reference sequence). The CDR3 has 13 amino acids. Deletions cut 3 bases from V and 4 bases from J, with 8 bases between. Only in-frame clones appear in the TCRdb table, and some are missing; sequencing was by immunoSEQ multiplex PCR. This sample has approximately 79,000 clones, with about 88% found just once. The material was CD4+ or CD8+ T cells sorted from blood, obtained in a trial of the OX40 agonist ivuxolimab. The chain has TRBV11-1 and TRBJ2-3; D is ambiguous. The clonotype was recovered from an adult with an advanced solid tumor such as melanoma, head and neck, liver or kidney cancer. DNA for the CDR3: TGTGCCAGCAGCTTTGCCGTATCAGATACGCAGTATTTT. This encodes CASSFAVSDTQYF.